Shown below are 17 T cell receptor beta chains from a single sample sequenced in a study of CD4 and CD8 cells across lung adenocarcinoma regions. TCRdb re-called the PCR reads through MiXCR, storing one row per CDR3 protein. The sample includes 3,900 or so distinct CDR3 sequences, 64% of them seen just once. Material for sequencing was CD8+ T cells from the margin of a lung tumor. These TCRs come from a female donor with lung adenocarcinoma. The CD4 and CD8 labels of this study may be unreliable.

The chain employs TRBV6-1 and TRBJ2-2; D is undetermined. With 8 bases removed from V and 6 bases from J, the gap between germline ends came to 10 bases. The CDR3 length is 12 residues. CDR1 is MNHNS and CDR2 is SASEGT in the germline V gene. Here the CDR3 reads CASRKIAGELFF. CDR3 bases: TGTGCCAGCCGTAAGATAGCCGGGGAGCTGTTTTTT.

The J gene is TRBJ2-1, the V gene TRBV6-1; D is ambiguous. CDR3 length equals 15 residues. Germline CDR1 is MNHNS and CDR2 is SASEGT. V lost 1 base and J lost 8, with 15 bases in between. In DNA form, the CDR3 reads TGTGCCAGCAGTGAAGAAACTGTTAGTTGGGATGAGCAGTTCTTC. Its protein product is CASSEETVSWDEQFF.

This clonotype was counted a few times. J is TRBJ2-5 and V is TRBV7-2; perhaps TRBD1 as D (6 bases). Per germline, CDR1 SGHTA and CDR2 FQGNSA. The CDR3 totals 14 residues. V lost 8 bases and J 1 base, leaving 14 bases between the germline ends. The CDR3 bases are TGTGCCAGCGGCCAGGACAGACGCCAAGAGACCCAGTACTTC. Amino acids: CASGQDRRQETQYF.

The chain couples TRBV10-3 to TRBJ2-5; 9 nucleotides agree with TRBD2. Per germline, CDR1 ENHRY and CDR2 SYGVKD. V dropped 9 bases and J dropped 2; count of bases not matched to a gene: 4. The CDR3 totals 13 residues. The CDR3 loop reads CAIRTSEQETQYF. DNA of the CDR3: TGTGCCATAAGGACTAGCGAGCAAGAGACCCAGTACTTC.

The CDR3 DNA sequence: TGTGCCAGCAGCAGAGACGGGACTAACCAAGAGACCCAGTACTTC. Translation: CASSRDGTNQETQYF. The chain links TRBV6-1 to TRBJ2-5, with TRBD2 matching 7 bases. With 6 bases clipped from V and 0 bases from J, the junction kept 7 bases outside the gene matches. The CDR3 sequence is 15 residues long. Germline-derived CDR1 and CDR2 are MNHNS and SASEGT.

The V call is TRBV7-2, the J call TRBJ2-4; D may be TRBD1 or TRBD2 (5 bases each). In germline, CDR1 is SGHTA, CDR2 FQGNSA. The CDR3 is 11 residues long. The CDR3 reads CGGLEGKIQYF. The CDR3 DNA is TGTGGGGGCCTAGAGGGGAAGATTCAGTACTTC.

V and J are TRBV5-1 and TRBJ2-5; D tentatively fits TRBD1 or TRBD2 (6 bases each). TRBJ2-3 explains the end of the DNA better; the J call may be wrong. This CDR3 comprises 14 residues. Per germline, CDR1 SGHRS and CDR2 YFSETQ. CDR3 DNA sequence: TGCGCCAGCAGCTTGGGGGGGGCCAGAAATACGCAGTATTTT. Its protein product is CASSLGGARNTQYF.

This chain's CDR3 is CASSEGVGRSYNSPLHF. The CDR3 DNA reads TGTGCCAGCAGTGAAGGGGTGGGGCGGTCCTATAATTCACCCCTCCACTTT. The chain carries TRBV6-1 and TRBJ1-6; tentatively, D is TRBD1 (5 bases). The CDR3 is 17 amino acids. From germline, CDR1 is MNHNS and CDR2 SASEGT. V dropped 1 base and J dropped 1 base, with 11 bases sitting between them.

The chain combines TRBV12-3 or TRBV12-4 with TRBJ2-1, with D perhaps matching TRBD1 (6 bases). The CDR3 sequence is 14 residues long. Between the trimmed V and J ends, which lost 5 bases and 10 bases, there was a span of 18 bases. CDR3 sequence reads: CASSQPGHTGEQFF. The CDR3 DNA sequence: TGTGCCAGCAGTCAGCCGGGACACACCGGAGAGCAGTTCTTC.

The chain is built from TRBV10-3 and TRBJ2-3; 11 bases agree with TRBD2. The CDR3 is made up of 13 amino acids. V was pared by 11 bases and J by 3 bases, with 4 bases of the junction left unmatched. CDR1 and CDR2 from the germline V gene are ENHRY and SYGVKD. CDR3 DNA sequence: TGTGCCTCACGGACTAGCGGGACAGATACGCAGTATTTT. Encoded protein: CASRTSGTDTQYF.

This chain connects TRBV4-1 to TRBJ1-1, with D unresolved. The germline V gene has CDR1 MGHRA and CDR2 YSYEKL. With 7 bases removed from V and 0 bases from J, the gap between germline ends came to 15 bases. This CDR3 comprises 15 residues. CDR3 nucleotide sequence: TGCGCCAGCAACCCACCGACAAGGTTGAACACTGAAGCTTTCTTT. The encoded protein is CASNPPTRLNTEAFF.

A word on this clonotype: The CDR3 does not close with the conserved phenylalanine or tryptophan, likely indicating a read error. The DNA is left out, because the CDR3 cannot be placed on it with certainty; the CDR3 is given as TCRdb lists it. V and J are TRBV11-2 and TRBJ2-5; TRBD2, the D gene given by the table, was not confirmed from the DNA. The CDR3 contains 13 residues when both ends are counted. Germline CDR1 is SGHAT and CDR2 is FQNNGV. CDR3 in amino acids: CASSFEVAGVNII.

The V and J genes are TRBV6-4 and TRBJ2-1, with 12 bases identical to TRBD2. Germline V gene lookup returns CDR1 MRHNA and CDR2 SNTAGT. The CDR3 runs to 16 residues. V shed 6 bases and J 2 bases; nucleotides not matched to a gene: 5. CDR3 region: CASRRLAGDPYNEQFF. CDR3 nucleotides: TGTGCCAGCAGACGACTAGCGGGGGACCCCTACAATGAGCAGTTCTTC.

The CDR3 DNA follows: TGTGCCAGCAGCGAAACAATGACCTATGGCTACACCTTC. Translating gives CASSETMTYGYTF. The chain joins TRBV6-1 to TRBJ1-2; D uncertain. Trimming stripped 6 bases from V and 4 bases from J, with 12 bases between. Germline V gene data show CDR1 as MNHNS and CDR2 as SASEGT. There are 13 residues in the CDR3.

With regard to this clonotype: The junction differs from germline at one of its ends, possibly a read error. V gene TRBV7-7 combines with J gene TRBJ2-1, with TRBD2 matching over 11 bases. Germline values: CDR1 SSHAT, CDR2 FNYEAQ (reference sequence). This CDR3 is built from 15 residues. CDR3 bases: TGTGCTAGCAGCGGACAACTAGCGGGAGTGGATGAGCAGTTCTTC. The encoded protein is CASSGQLAGVDEQFF.

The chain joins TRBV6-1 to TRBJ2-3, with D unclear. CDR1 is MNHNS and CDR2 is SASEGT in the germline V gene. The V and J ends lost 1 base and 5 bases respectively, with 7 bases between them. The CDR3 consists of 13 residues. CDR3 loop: CASSEGWIDTQYF. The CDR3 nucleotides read TGTGCCAGCAGTGAAGGGTGGATAGATACGCAGTATTTT.

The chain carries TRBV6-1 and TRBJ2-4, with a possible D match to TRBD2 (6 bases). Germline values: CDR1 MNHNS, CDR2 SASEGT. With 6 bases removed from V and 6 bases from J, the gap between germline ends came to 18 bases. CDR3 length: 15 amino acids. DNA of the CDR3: TGTGCCAGCAGGGCTGCTGCCTCCGGGGGAAACATTCAGTACTTC. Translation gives CASRAAASGGNIQYF.